The 3 T cell receptor beta chains in this list originate from one sample, sequenced in a study of blood T cells in healthy people across ages. The second PCR ran 7 to 11 cycles with a sample-barcoded 5' primer and J-beta primers. Each CDR3 protein gets one entry after TCRdb re-called the 5' RACE reads with MiXCR. The sample lists hundreds of thousands of distinct CDR3 sequences, more than 50% occurring once. The sample comprised blood. The receptors were gathered from a man aged 35-49 years in good health.

A few counts support this clonotype. This chain links TRBV28 with TRBJ1-2, with D uncertain. Looked up from germline, CDR1 is MDHEN and CDR2 is SYDVKM. The CDR3 contains 14 residues. V lost 3 bases and J 6 bases, leaving 14 bases between the germline ends. The CDR3 DNA is TGTGCCAGCAGTTTTCTCTCCAGGAACCATGGCTACACCTTC. Translated, it gives CASSFLSRNHGYTF.

The chain employs TRBV7-9 and TRBJ2-1; 14 bases align to TRBD2. The CDR3 sequence is 16 residues long. Germline lookup yields CDR1 SEHNR and CDR2 FQNEAQ (reference sequence). Unmatched junction bases numbered 6, after V lost 4 bases and J lost 7 bases. The CDR3 is CASSSRLAGGRNEQFF. The CDR3 DNA reads TGTGCCAGCAGCTCCCGACTAGCGGGGGGGCGGAATGAGCAGTTCTTC.

This clonotype came up a few times. The chain couples TRBV6-5 to TRBJ2-7; D ambiguous. CDR1 and CDR2 from the germline V gene are MNHEY and SVGAGI. There are 16 residues in the CDR3. V shed 2 bases and J shed 5 bases, with 19 bases lying between them. The DNA of the CDR3 is TGTGCCAGCAGTTACGGGGATATAGGCCTCGGCCACGAGCAGTACTTC. It translates to CASSYGDIGLGHEQYF.